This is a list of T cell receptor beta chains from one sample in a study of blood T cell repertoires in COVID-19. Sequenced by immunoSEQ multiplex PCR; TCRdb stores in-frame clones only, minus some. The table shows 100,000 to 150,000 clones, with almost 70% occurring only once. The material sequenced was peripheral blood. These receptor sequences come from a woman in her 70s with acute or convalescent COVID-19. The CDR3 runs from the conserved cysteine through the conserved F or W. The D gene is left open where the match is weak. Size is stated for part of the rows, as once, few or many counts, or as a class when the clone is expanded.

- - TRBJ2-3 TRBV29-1 CSVVRQGRGETDTQYF TGCAGCGTTGTCAGGCAGGGGAGAGGAGAGACAGATACGCAGTATTTT
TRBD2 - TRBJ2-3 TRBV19 CASSIPRGENTDTQYF TGTGCCAGTAGTATTCCTCGGGGGGAAAACACAGATACGCAGTATTTT
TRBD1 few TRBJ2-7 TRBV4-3 CASSQGVGQATYEQYF TGCGCCAGCAGCCAAGGTGTAGGACAGGCGACTTACGAGCAGTACTTC
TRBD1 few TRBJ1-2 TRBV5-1 CASSPWLGQAQTNYGYTF TGCGCCAGCAGCCCATGGCTGGGACAGGCCCAAACTAACTATGGCTACACCTTC
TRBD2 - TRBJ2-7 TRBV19 CASSIYGGSHSYEQYF TGTGCCAGTAGTATATACGGCGGGAGCCACTCCTACGAGCAGTACTTC
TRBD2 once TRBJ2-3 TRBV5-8 CASSRTSGIRLVTSTDTQYF TGTGCCAGCAGCCGCACTAGCGGGATCCGTTTGGTGACTAGCACAGATACGCAGTATTTT
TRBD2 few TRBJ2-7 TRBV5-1 CASSLAGRDYEQYF TGCGCCAGCAGCTTGGCGGGGAGGGACTACGAGCAGTACTTC
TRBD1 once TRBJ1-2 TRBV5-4 CASSPLTGVNGYTF TGTGCCAGCAGCCCCCTAACAGGGGTTAATGGCTACACCTTC
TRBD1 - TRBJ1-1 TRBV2 CASSTTGTGRLAEAFF TGTGCCAGCAGTACTACCGGGACAGGGCGTTTGGCTGAAGCTTTCTTT
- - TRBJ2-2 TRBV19 CASSIDSGQELFF TGTGCCAGTAGTATAGATTCTGGACAGGAGCTGTTTTTT
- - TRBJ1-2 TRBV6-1 CASSEYGGANYGYTF TGTGCCAGCAGTGAATACGGAGGGGCTAACTATGGCTACACCTTC
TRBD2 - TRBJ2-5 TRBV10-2 CASSESGGPMSQETQYF TGCGCCAGCAGTGAGTCGGGAGGGCCAATGAGCCAAGAGACCCAGTACTTC
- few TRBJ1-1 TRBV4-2 CASSQEMGWVNTEAFF TGTGCCAGCAGCCAAGAGATGGGCTGGGTGAACACTGAAGCTTTCTTT
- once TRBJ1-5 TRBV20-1 CSASQGISNQPQHF TGCAGTGCTAGTCAGGGAATTAGCAATCAGCCCCAGCATTTT
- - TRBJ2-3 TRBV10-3 CAIRMEETDTQYF TGTGCCATCAGGATGGAGGAGACAGATACGCAGTATTTT
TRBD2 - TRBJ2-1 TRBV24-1 CATSKGLAGGSYNEQFF TGTGCCACCAGTAAGGGGCTAGCGGGGGGGAGCTACAATGAGCAGTTCTTC
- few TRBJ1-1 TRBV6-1 CASSEAFGGAEAFF TGTGCCAGCAGTGAAGCTTTCGGAGGGGCAGAAGCTTTCTTT
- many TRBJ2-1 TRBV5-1 CASSLGSSYNEQFF TGCGCCAGCAGCTTGGGCAGCTCCTACAATGAGCAGTTCTTC
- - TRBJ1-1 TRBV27 CASSSQGISPEAFF TGTGCCAGCAGTTCGCAGGGGATAAGCCCTGAAGCTTTCTTT
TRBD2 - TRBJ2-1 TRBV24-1 CATSDRRLAHYNEQFF TGTGCCACCAGTGATCGCAGACTAGCGCATTACAATGAGCAGTTCTTC
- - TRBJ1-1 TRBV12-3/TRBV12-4 CASKDGQSEAFF TGTGCCAGCAAAGACGGACAATCTGAAGCTTTCTTT
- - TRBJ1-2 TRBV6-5 CASSYFTTGRDGYTF TGTGCCAGCAGTTACTTCACGACAGGTCGCGATGGCTACACCTTC
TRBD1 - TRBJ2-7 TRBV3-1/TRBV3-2 CASSQSGQGAQSSEQYF TGTGCCAGCAGCCAGTCGGGACAGGGGGCGCAGAGTTCCGAGCAGTACTTC
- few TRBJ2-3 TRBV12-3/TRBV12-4 CASTKTEDTQYF TGTGCCAGCACCAAAACTGAAGATACGCAGTATTTT
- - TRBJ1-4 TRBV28 CASRRGLRNEKLFF TGTGCCAGCAGACGGGGACTCCGGAATGAAAAACTGTTTTTT
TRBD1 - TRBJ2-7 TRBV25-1 CASSENGTGGSYEQYF TGTGCCAGCAGTGAAAACGGGACAGGAGGTTCCTACGAGCAGTACTTC
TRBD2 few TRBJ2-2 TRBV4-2 CASGQREISGELFF TGTGCCAGCGGGCAGCGGGAGATATCCGGGGAGCTGTTTTTT
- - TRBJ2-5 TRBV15 CATSRDRQKETQYF TGTGCCACCAGCAGAGATAGACAGAAAGAGACCCAGTACTTC
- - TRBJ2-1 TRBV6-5 CASSYTSNRDEQFF TGTGCCAGCAGTTACACATCAAATCGGGATGAGCAGTTCTTC
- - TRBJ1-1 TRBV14 CASSYMAGRTEAFF TGTGCCAGCAGTTATATGGCAGGGCGGACTGAAGCTTTCTTT
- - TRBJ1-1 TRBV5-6 CASSLLQEAFF TGTGCCAGCAGCTTGCTGCAGGAAGCTTTCTTT
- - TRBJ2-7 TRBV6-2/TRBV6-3 CASSPGLSYEQYF TGTGCCAGCAGCCCCGGACTGTCCTACGAGCAGTACTTC
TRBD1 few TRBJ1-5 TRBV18 CASSPTGNSNQPQHF TGTGCCAGCTCACCGACAGGGAATAGCAATCAGCCCCAGCATTTT
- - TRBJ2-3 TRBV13 CASSLLAAEDTQYF TGTGCCAGCAGCCTCTTAGCGGCTGAAGATACGCAGTATTTT
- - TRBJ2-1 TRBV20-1 CSAFYYNEQFF TGCAGTGCTTTCTACTACAATGAGCAGTTCTTC
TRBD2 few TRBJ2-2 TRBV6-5 CASSSPTSGSTGELFF TGTGCCAGCAGTTCCCCGACTAGCGGGAGTACCGGGGAGCTGTTTTTT
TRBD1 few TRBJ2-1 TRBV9 CASEDRGNEQFF TGTGCCAGCGAGGACAGGGGTAATGAGCAGTTCTTC
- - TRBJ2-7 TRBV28 CASGLSYEQYF TGTGCCAGCGGACTGTCCTACGAGCAGTACTTC
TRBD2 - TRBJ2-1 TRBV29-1 CSVELAGAPNEQFF TGCAGCGTTGAACTAGCGGGGGCCCCTAATGAGCAGTTCTTC
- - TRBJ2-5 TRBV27 CASTSADQETQYF TGTGCCAGCACCTCCGCGGACCAAGAGACCCAGTACTTC
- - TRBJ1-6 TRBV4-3 CASSQVRGSPLHF TGCGCCAGCAGCCAAGTACGCGGTTCACCCCTCCACTTT
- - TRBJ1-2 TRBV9 CASSPRSGYGYTF TGTGCCAGCAGCCCCCGCAGCGGCTATGGCTACACCTTC
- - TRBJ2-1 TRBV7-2 CASSPWSSYNEQFF TGTGCCAGCAGCCCGTGGAGCTCCTACAATGAGCAGTTCTTC
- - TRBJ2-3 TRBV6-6 CASSLAFTGIGTDTQYF TGTGCCAGCAGTCTTGCCTTTACAGGGATCGGCACAGATACGCAGTATTTT
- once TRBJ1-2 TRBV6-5 CASSYAQNYGYTF TGTGCCAGCAGCTACGCCCAGAACTATGGCTACACCTTC
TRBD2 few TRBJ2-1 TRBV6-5 CASSPSYAGGRGQFF TGTGCCAGCAGCCCGAGCTACGCGGGGGGAAGAGGGCAGTTCTTC
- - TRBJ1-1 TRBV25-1 CASSKSGNTEAFF TGTGCCAGCAGTAAATCGGGGAACACTGAAGCTTTCTTT
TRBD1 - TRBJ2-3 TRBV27 CASRRPGQGIRDTQYF TGTGCCAGCAGGAGACCGGGACAGGGGATTCGAGATACGCAGTATTTT
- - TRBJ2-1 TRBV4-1 CASSQEGQGVSNEQFF TGCGCCAGCAGCCAAGAGGGGCAGGGTGTAAGCAATGAGCAGTTCTTC
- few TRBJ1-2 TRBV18 CASSSRTGYTF TGTGCCAGCTCATCCCGGACAGGCTACACCTTC
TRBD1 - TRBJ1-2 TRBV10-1 CASSRDREDGYTF TGCGCCAGCAGTCGGGACAGGGAGGATGGCTACACCTTC
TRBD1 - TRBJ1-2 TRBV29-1 CSGGQDGGYTF TGCAGCGGAGGACAGGACGGGGGCTACACCTTC
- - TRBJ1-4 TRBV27 CASGYQRGAEKLFF TGTGCCAGCGGGTACCAGCGGGGGGCTGAAAAACTGTTTTTT
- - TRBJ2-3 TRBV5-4 CASSLDRASTDTQYF TGTGCCAGCAGCTTGGACAGGGCAAGCACAGATACGCAGTATTTT
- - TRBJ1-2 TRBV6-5 CASSQGSGYTF TGTGCCAGCAGTCAGGGAAGTGGCTACACCTTC